Below are 10 T cell receptor beta chains sequenced from a single sample in a study of monozygotic twins with inflammatory bowel disease. TCRdb re-called the 5' RACE reads, yielding one record per CDR3 amino acid sequence without DNA. The sample is made up of nearly 450,000 distinct CDR3 sequences, and the top ten hold about 2.3% of it. Input material: blood. These receptors all come from a human donor with ulcerative colitis or Crohn's disease, or a healthy co-twin of an affected twin (not recorded which).

V usage is TRBV6-1 and J usage is TRBJ1-1. Germline V CDR1 and CDR2: MNHNS, SASEGT. This CDR3 comprises 14 residues. The CDR3 is CASRPTGLNTEAFF.

The chain combines TRBV20-1 with TRBJ2-5; TCRdb's D gene call, TRBD2, goes unchecked for lack of DNA. From germline, CDR1 is DFQATT and CDR2 SNEGSKA (reference sequence). This CDR3 is built from 14 residues. The CDR3 here is CSASGWDSQETQYF.

This sequence joins TRBV7-2 and TRBJ1-1. Per germline, CDR1 SGHTA and CDR2 FQGNSA. The CDR3 consists of 12 residues. This CDR3 is CASRYMNTEAFF.

The chain couples TRBV20-1 to TRBJ2-4; lacking DNA, the TRBD1 call made by TCRdb goes unchecked. CDR1 and CDR2 from the germline V gene are DFQATT and SNEGSKA (reference sequence). The CDR3 is 13 amino acids. This chain's CDR3 is CSARGNWKNIQYF.

CDR3: CASKQGSVVEQYF. This rearrangement joins TRBV12-3 or TRBV12-4 to TRBJ2-7; TCRdb indicates TRBD1, and absent DNA this call remains unverified. This CDR3 has 13 amino acids.

The V and J genes are TRBV12-3 or TRBV12-4 and TRBJ1-1; the TCRdb D gene call, TRBD1, has no DNA to confirm it. The CDR3 extends over 18 amino acids. CDR3: CAHSLWTGGNQGGTEAFF.

V usage is TRBV30 and J usage is TRBJ2-1. The CDR3 has 12 amino acids. The germline V gene encodes CDR1 GTSNPN and CDR2 SVGIG (reference sequence). The CDR3 spells CAWSATTNEQFF. Full variable domain (remainder filled in from reference TRBV30 and TRBJ2-1): SQTIHQWPATLVQPVGSPLSLECTVEGTSNPNLYWYRQAAGRGLQLLFYSVGIGQISSEVPQNLSASRPQDRQFILSSKKLLLSDSGFYLCAWSATTNEQFFGPGTRLTVL.

The rearrangement uses TRBV7-9 and TRBJ1-4; there is no DNA to check the TCRdb D call of TRBD1. From germline, CDR1 is SEHNR and CDR2 FQNEAQ (reference sequence). This CDR3 has 14 amino acids. CDR3 sequence: CASSFGGQTEKLFF.

V and J are TRBV30 and TRBJ1-5. Germline V lookup: CDR1 GTSNPN, CDR2 SVGIG (reference sequence). The CDR3 is 12 amino acids. This CDR3 reads CAWSLWGSTQHF.

This chain connects TRBV4-1 to TRBJ2-1. The germline CDR1 and CDR2 sequences are MGHRA and YSYEKL. The CDR3 runs 16 residues. CDR3 region: CASSPLGQGSYNEQFF.